The clone carrying this T cell receptor (beta chain) was observed a few times. Antigen: not known. Via MiXCR, TCRdb re-called the reads, giving one row per CDR3 protein. This table holds nearly 650,000 distinct CDR3 sequences, roughly a quarter found once. The data are from a study of T cell repertoires in cytomegalovirus infection. Study overall: An indication of both CMV infection and matching HLA type came from public TCR beta signatures. Study findings and constraints: It was HLA-C-restricted CMV-specific TCR beta clonotypes that dominated the response ex vivo.

J gave up 0 bases and V 4 bases, and 9 bases lay outside the gene matches. The CDR3 totals 17 residues. Germline CDR1 reads LNHNV; CDR2 reads YYDKDF (reference sequence). The material sequenced was CD8+ T cells from PBMCs. The source is a human donor in good health (CMV status not recorded). Some clones in this sample may be carry-over from other donors' samples. The rearrangement joins TRBV15 to TRBJ2-5, with 9 positions matching TRBD1. CDR3 nucleotide sequence: TGTGCCACCAGCATCCACCCGGGACAGGGCAACCAAGAGACCCAGTACTTC. This gives the protein CATSIHPGQGNQETQYF.